A single sample gave rise to the 3 T cell receptor beta chains below, sequenced in a study of B cell selection in AIRE deficiency. Generated by immunoSEQ multiplex PCR, the TCRdb table keeps only in-frame clones and is missing some. The top ten clones hold 0.17% of a sample with about 24,000 clones, about 96% of them seen once. The sorted conventional CD4 T cells were gated as CD4+CD127+. Sequencing was done on a sample of CD4+CD127+ conventional T cells sorted from PBMCs. These receptors came from a human donor in good health.

V usage is TRBV5-1 and J usage is TRBJ1-2; the D gene is possibly TRBD1 (5 bases). The CDR3 runs 16 residues. V was shortened by 0 bases and J by 7 bases, with 19 bases between the two germline ends. Germline CDR1 is SGHRS and CDR2 is YFSETQ. DNA for the CDR3: TGCGCCAGCAGCTTGGAATCCCGGACCTCAGGGCGTGGCTACACCTTC. Its translation is CASSLESRTSGRGYTF. Filled out from reference TRBV5-1 and TRBJ1-2, the complete variable domain reads KAGVTQTPRYLIKTRGQQVTLSCSPISGHRSVSWYQQTPGQGLQFLFEYFSETQRNKGNFPGRFSGRQFSNSRSEMNVSTLELGDSALYLCASSLESRTSGRGYTFGSGTRLTVV.

V usage is TRBV11-2 and J usage is TRBJ2-7, with D perhaps TRBD1 (5 bases). Trimming removed 5 bases from V and 3 bases from J, with 14 bases in between. CDR3 length: 14 amino acids. Germline V gene data show CDR1 as SGHAT and CDR2 as FQNNGV. CDR3 protein: CASSLVGHHYEQYF. The CDR3 DNA follows: TGTGCCAGCAGCCTAGTAGGACATCACTACGAGCAGTACTTC.

A single count supports this clone. This rearrangement joins TRBV7-2 to TRBJ1-5, with D uncertain. This CDR3 spans 18 amino acids. Germline CDR1 and CDR2: SGHTA and FQGNSA. V lost 5 bases to trimming and J lost 0 bases, with 20 bases between them. The DNA for the CDR3 is TGTGCCAGCAGCCCAACGACGAGTGGGGTGTCTAGCAATCAGCCCCAGCATTTT. Its protein product is CASSPTTSGVSSNQPQHF.